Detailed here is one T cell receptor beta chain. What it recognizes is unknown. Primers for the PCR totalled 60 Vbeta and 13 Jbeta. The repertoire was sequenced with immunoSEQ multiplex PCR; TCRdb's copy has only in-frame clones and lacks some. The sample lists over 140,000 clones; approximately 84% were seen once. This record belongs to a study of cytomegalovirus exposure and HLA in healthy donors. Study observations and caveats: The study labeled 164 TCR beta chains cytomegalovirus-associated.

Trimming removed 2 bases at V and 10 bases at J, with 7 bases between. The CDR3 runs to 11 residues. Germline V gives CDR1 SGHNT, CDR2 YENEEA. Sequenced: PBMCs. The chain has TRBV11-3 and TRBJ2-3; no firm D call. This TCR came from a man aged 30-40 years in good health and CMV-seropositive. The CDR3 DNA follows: TGTGCCAGCAGCTTAACGAGGTCGCAGTATTTT. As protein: CASSLTRSQYF.